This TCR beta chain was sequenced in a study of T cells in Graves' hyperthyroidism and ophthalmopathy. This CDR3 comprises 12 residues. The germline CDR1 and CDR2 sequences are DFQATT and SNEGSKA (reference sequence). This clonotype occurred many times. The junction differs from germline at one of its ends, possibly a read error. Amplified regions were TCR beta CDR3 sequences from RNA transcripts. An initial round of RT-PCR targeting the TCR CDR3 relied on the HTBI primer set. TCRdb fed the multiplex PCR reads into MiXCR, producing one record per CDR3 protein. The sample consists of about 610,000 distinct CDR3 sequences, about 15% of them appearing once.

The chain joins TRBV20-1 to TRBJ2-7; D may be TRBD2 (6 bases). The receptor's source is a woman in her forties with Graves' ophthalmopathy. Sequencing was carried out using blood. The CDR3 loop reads CSAGGLSPGENF. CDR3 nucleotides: TGCAGTGCTGGGGGACTCTCCCCGGGCGAGAACTTC.